The rows below give T cell receptor beta chains drawn from one sample of a study of radiation and T cells in renal cell carcinoma. Assay used: immunoSEQ multiplex PCR; TCRdb lists only in-frame clones, some missing. The sample holds roughly 130,000 clones, nearly 90% seen once. The sequenced sample was blood, obtained from a patient whose treatment included radiotherapy and nephrectomy. These receptor sequences come from a woman between 50 and 59 years old with renal cell carcinoma. Both conserved end residues are part of each CDR3. The D gene is left open where the match is weak. Clone size is stated in some rows and not others, as once, few, many or a class when expanded.

cdr3_length: 14; j_call: TRBJ2-3; clone_size: .; d_call: .; v_call: TRBV6-5; cdr3_aa: CASSRGIRTDTQYF; cdr3_nt: TGTGCCAGCAGCCGCGGGATCAGGACAGATACGCAGTATTTT
cdr3_length: 15; j_call: TRBJ2-1; clone_size: .; d_call: TRBD1; v_call: TRBV7-9; cdr3_aa: CASSSPRDSYNEQFF; cdr3_nt: TGTGCCAGCAGCTCACCCCGGGACAGTTACAATGAGCAGTTCTTC
cdr3_length: 15; j_call: TRBJ2-7; clone_size: .; d_call: .; v_call: TRBV7-9; cdr3_aa: CASSFRTQHSYEQYF; cdr3_nt: TGTGCCAGCAGCTTTAGAACACAACACTCCTACGAGCAGTACTTC
cdr3_length: 15; j_call: TRBJ1-5; clone_size: .; d_call: .; v_call: TRBV6-6; cdr3_aa: CASSRQTPNHSPQHF; cdr3_nt: TGTGCCAGCAGCAGACAAACACCTAATCATTCGCCCCAGCATTTT
cdr3_length: 13; j_call: TRBJ2-5; clone_size: .; d_call: .; v_call: TRBV10-3; cdr3_aa: CAISVSGRETQYF; cdr3_nt: TGTGCCATCAGTGTTTCGGGGAGGGAGACCCAGTACTTC
cdr3_length: 15; j_call: TRBJ1-1; clone_size: .; d_call: .; v_call: TRBV6-1; cdr3_aa: CASSAYRQQNTEAFF; cdr3_nt: TGTGCCAGCAGTGCATACCGACAACAGAACACTGAAGCTTTCTTT
cdr3_length: 11; j_call: TRBJ1-5; clone_size: .; d_call: .; v_call: TRBV19; cdr3_aa: CASSTGPLEHF; cdr3_nt: TGTGCCAGTAGTACGGGCCCGCTTGAGCATTTT
cdr3_length: 13; j_call: TRBJ2-7; clone_size: .; d_call: .; v_call: TRBV12-5; cdr3_aa: CASGLPGYHEQYF; cdr3_nt: TGTGCTAGTGGTTTGCCAGGGTACCACGAGCAGTACTTC
cdr3_length: 17; j_call: TRBJ1-2; clone_size: .; d_call: .; v_call: TRBV5-4; cdr3_aa: CASSWVPGRRRDYGYTF; cdr3_nt: TGTGCCAGCAGCTGGGTACCGGGACGGAGGAGAGACTATGGCTACACCTTC
cdr3_length: 12; j_call: TRBJ2-7; clone_size: .; d_call: .; v_call: TRBV13; cdr3_aa: CASSLSSYEQYF; cdr3_nt: TGTGCCAGCAGCTTATCCAGCTACGAGCAGTACTTC
cdr3_length: 15; j_call: TRBJ1-4; clone_size: .; d_call: TRBD1; v_call: TRBV4-3; cdr3_aa: CASSQGDSLNEKLFF; cdr3_nt: TGCGCCAGCAGCCAAGGGGACAGCCTAAATGAAAAACTGTTTTTT
cdr3_length: 18; j_call: TRBJ2-1; clone_size: .; d_call: .; v_call: TRBV7-3; cdr3_aa: CASSLEGPRQAPYNEQFF; cdr3_nt: TGTGCCAGCAGCTTAGAAGGCCCACGACAAGCCCCCTACAATGAGCAGTTCTTC
cdr3_length: 16; j_call: TRBJ2-1; clone_size: .; d_call: TRBD2; v_call: TRBV9; cdr3_aa: CASSGTSGVVYNEQFF; cdr3_nt: TGTGCCAGCAGCGGGACTAGCGGGGTAGTCTACAATGAGCAGTTCTTC
cdr3_length: 18; j_call: TRBJ1-2; clone_size: few; d_call: TRBD1; v_call: TRBV2; cdr3_aa: CASSEQYPTGTSNYGYTF; cdr3_nt: TGTGCCAGCAGTGAACAGTACCCGACAGGGACTTCCAACTATGGCTACACCTTC
cdr3_length: 17; j_call: TRBJ1-5; clone_size: .; d_call: TRBD1; v_call: TRBV6-1; cdr3_aa: CASSDLRTGGLGQPQHF; cdr3_nt: TGTGCCAGCAGTGACCTCCGGACAGGGGGTTTGGGTCAGCCCCAGCATTTT
cdr3_length: 13; j_call: TRBJ1-5; clone_size: few; d_call: .; v_call: TRBV5-1; cdr3_aa: CASSLERDQPQHF; cdr3_nt: TGCGCCAGCAGCTTGGAGCGGGATCAGCCCCAGCATTTT
cdr3_length: 14; j_call: TRBJ2-7; clone_size: .; d_call: TRBD1; v_call: TRBV2; cdr3_aa: CATTRDRDSYEQYF; cdr3_nt: TGTGCCACCACCCGGGACAGGGACTCCTACGAGCAGTACTTC
cdr3_length: 14; j_call: TRBJ1-2; clone_size: .; d_call: .; v_call: TRBV6-5; cdr3_aa: CASSLSGRSGGYTF; cdr3_nt: TGTGCCAGCAGTTTATCGGGACGGAGCGGTGGCTACACCTTC
cdr3_length: 14; j_call: TRBJ2-1; clone_size: .; d_call: .; v_call: TRBV4-1; cdr3_aa: CASSLYRGGNEQFF; cdr3_nt: TGCGCCAGCAGCCTATACAGGGGAGGGAATGAGCAGTTCTTC
cdr3_length: 13; j_call: TRBJ1-5; clone_size: .; d_call: .; v_call: TRBV6-1; cdr3_aa: CASSLDSNQPQHF; cdr3_nt: TGTGCCAGCAGTCTAGATAGCAATCAGCCCCAGCATTTT
cdr3_length: 16; j_call: TRBJ1-1; clone_size: .; d_call: .; v_call: TRBV7-9; cdr3_aa: CASSFRNQALNTEAFF; cdr3_nt: TGTGCCAGCAGCTTTAGGAACCAGGCTTTGAACACTGAAGCTTTCTTT
cdr3_length: 12; j_call: TRBJ1-2; clone_size: .; d_call: .; v_call: TRBV29-1; cdr3_aa: CSVEDMGDGYTF; cdr3_nt: TGCAGCGTTGAAGATATGGGGGACGGCTACACCTTC
cdr3_length: 15; j_call: TRBJ1-5; clone_size: .; d_call: .; v_call: TRBV6-6; cdr3_aa: CASSKGPVDNQPQHF; cdr3_nt: TGTGCCAGCAGTAAGGGGCCTGTTGACAATCAGCCCCAGCATTTT
cdr3_length: 16; j_call: TRBJ2-7; clone_size: .; d_call: .; v_call: TRBV6-5; cdr3_aa: CASSYSVDEGPGEQYF; cdr3_nt: TGTGCCAGCAGTTACTCGGTGGATGAGGGGCCCGGCGAGCAGTACTTC
cdr3_length: 15; j_call: TRBJ2-6; clone_size: .; d_call: .; v_call: TRBV11-1; cdr3_aa: CASSLEVSGANVLTF; cdr3_nt: TGTGCCAGCAGCTTGGAAGTCTCTGGGGCCAACGTCCTGACTTTC
cdr3_length: 13; j_call: TRBJ1-1; clone_size: .; d_call: .; v_call: TRBV6-4; cdr3_aa: CASRDSKNTEAFF; cdr3_nt: TGTGCCAGCAGGGACAGCAAGAACACTGAAGCTTTCTTT
cdr3_length: 14; j_call: TRBJ1-1; clone_size: .; d_call: .; v_call: TRBV7-9; cdr3_aa: CASSPWDEGTEAFF; cdr3_nt: TGTGCCAGCAGCCCCTGGGACGAGGGTACTGAAGCTTTCTTT
cdr3_length: 14; j_call: TRBJ1-2; clone_size: .; d_call: .; v_call: TRBV27; cdr3_aa: CASSLSVGPYGYTF; cdr3_nt: TGTGCCAGCAGTTTATCAGTAGGTCCCTATGGCTACACCTTC
cdr3_length: 14; j_call: TRBJ2-7; clone_size: .; d_call: .; v_call: TRBV2; cdr3_aa: CASSEAHGAGEQYF; cdr3_nt: TGTGCCAGCAGTGAAGCGCATGGGGCAGGCGAGCAGTACTTC
cdr3_length: 16; j_call: TRBJ2-5; clone_size: .; d_call: .; v_call: TRBV9; cdr3_aa: CASSVGGSANQETQYF; cdr3_nt: TGTGCCAGCAGCGTAGGGGGATCGGCCAACCAAGAGACCCAGTACTTC
cdr3_length: 18; j_call: TRBJ2-3; clone_size: .; d_call: TRBD2; v_call: TRBV5-1; cdr3_aa: CASSLGLAGLSGKDTQYF; cdr3_nt: TGCGCCAGCAGCTTGGGACTAGCGGGGCTCTCGGGGAAGGATACGCAGTATTTT
cdr3_length: 12; j_call: TRBJ1-3; clone_size: .; d_call: .; v_call: TRBV6-1; cdr3_aa: CAGSEGPGSPDF; cdr3_nt: TGTGCCGGCAGTGAAGGTCCAGGCTCTCCCGATTTT
cdr3_length: 14; j_call: TRBJ1-1; clone_size: few; d_call: .; v_call: TRBV25-1; cdr3_aa: CASSEYRGNTEAFF; cdr3_nt: TGTGCCAGCAGTGAATATCGAGGAAACACTGAAGCTTTCTTT
cdr3_length: 13; j_call: TRBJ1-2; clone_size: .; d_call: .; v_call: TRBV4-1; cdr3_aa: CASSQEGYDGYTF; cdr3_nt: TGCGCCAGCAGCCAAGAGGGCTACGATGGCTACACCTTC
cdr3_length: 16; j_call: TRBJ1-4; clone_size: .; d_call: .; v_call: TRBV19; cdr3_aa: CASSIRQDPTNEKLFF; cdr3_nt: TGTGCCAGTAGTATTCGGCAGGACCCAACTAATGAAAAACTGTTTTTT
cdr3_length: 15; j_call: TRBJ1-3; clone_size: .; d_call: .; v_call: TRBV7-8; cdr3_aa: CASSGGSRSGNTIYF; cdr3_nt: TGTGCCAGCAGCGGGGGGTCTCGCTCTGGAAACACCATATATTTT
cdr3_length: 15; j_call: TRBJ1-2; clone_size: .; d_call: .; v_call: TRBV12-5; cdr3_aa: CASGLVPAEDYGYTF; cdr3_nt: TGTGCTAGTGGTTTGGTACCGGCGGAGGACTATGGCTACACCTTC
cdr3_length: 15; j_call: TRBJ2-5; clone_size: once; d_call: .; v_call: TRBV5-1; cdr3_aa: CASTSDGGITETQYF; cdr3_nt: TGCGCCAGCACATCTGATGGAGGGATCACGGAGACCCAGTACTTC
cdr3_length: 14; j_call: TRBJ1-3; clone_size: .; d_call: .; v_call: TRBV30; cdr3_aa: CASTPKGAGNTIYF; cdr3_nt: TGTGCCTCAACCCCGAAGGGTGCTGGAAACACCATATATTTT
cdr3_length: 15; j_call: TRBJ2-3; clone_size: .; d_call: TRBD2; v_call: TRBV5-1; cdr3_aa: CASSLLAGDTDTQYF; cdr3_nt: TGCGCCAGCAGCTTGCTAGCGGGGGACACAGATACGCAGTATTTT
cdr3_length: 13; j_call: TRBJ2-7; clone_size: .; d_call: .; v_call: TRBV6-1; cdr3_aa: CASTTGETYEQYF; cdr3_nt: TGTGCCAGCACCACGGGGGAAACCTACGAGCAGTACTTC
cdr3_length: 15; j_call: TRBJ2-5; clone_size: .; d_call: TRBD1; v_call: TRBV4-2; cdr3_aa: CASSQVGQVRETQYF; cdr3_nt: TGTGCCAGCAGCCAAGTTGGACAGGTGAGAGAGACCCAGTACTTC
cdr3_length: 13; j_call: TRBJ1-2; clone_size: .; d_call: .; v_call: TRBV18; cdr3_aa: CASSWSGADGYTF; cdr3_nt: TGTGCCAGCTCATGGTCCGGGGCCGACGGCTACACCTTC
cdr3_length: 13; j_call: TRBJ1-2; clone_size: .; d_call: .; v_call: TRBV6-5; cdr3_aa: CASRDGLYYGYTF; cdr3_nt: TGTGCCAGCAGAGACGGCCTTTACTATGGCTACACCTTC
cdr3_length: 14; j_call: TRBJ2-3; clone_size: .; d_call: .; v_call: TRBV15; cdr3_aa: CATSRDQVADTQYF; cdr3_nt: TGTGCCACCAGCAGAGATCAGGTCGCAGATACGCAGTATTTT